The 15 T cell receptor beta chains below all came from one sample that was sequenced in a study of T cell changes during pregnancy in multiple sclerosis. Profiled with immunoSEQ multiplex PCR; TCRdb holds only in-frame clones, not every one. The sample includes more than 55,000 clones, around nine tenths of them seen just once. The source material was CD4+ T cells from peripheral blood mononuclear cells, sampled in the third trimester of pregnancy. These receptors originate from a female donor with multiple sclerosis, enrolled in a pregnancy study.

In its sample, this clone was seen once. The chain is built from TRBV2 and TRBJ2-7; 7 bases map to TRBD1. Trimming cost V 4 bases and J 2 bases; bases outside gene matches: 5. The CDR3 is 14 amino acids. Germline V gene lookup returns CDR1 SNHLY and CDR2 FYNNEI. CDR3 region: CASSVGTEAYEQYF. The CDR3 nucleotides are TGTGCCAGCAGTGTCGGGACAGAAGCCTACGAGCAGTACTTC. The full variable domain, rest sourced from reference TRBV2 and TRBJ2-7, is EPEVTQTPSHQVTQMGQEVILRCVPISNHLYFYWYRQILGQKVEFLVSFYNNEISEKSEIFDDQFSVERPDGSNFTLKIRSTKLEDSAMYFCASSVGTEAYEQYFGPGTRLTVT.

The chain combines TRBV7-2 with TRBJ1-2, with D unclear. CDR1 is SGHTA, CDR2 FQGNSA, per germline. V was clipped by 2 bases and J by 5 bases, with 9 bases between them. The CDR3 has 13 amino acids. As DNA, the CDR3 is TGTGCCAGCAGCTTAAGCGGGCCGTATGGCTACACCTTC. Protein product: CASSLSGPYGYTF.

The rearrangement joins TRBV9 to TRBJ2-3, with TRBD2 matching over 11 bases. Germline CDR1 reads SGDLS; CDR2 reads YYNGEE. The ends lost 4 bases at V and 5 bases at J; junction bases unmatched: 6. The CDR3 has 15 amino acids. The CDR3 sequence: CASSLLGLAGDTQYF. Written as DNA, the CDR3 is TGTGCCAGCAGCCTACTAGGACTAGCGGGAGATACGCAGTATTTT.

V is TRBV11-2 and J is TRBJ2-1, with TRBD2 identical over 7 bases. The germline gives CDR1 SGHAT, CDR2 FQNNGV. V trimming: 5 bases; J trimming: 2 bases; junction bases outside the gene matches: 12. The CDR3 is made up of 17 amino acids. CDR3 loop: CASSPTVAGGTYNEQFF. CDR3 nucleotides: TGTGCCAGCAGCCCAACCGTAGCGGGTGGGACCTACAATGAGCAGTTCTTC.

The chain combines TRBV13 with TRBJ2-3; 8 bases agree with TRBD2. V was clipped by 5 bases and J by 2 bases; unmatched bases: 12. The CDR3 is 17 amino acids. Germline V gene data show CDR1 as PRHDT and CDR2 as FYEKMQ (reference sequence). CDR3 protein: CASSPTPNSGITDTQYF. CDR3 DNA: TGTGCCAGCAGCCCCACGCCGAATAGCGGGATCACAGATACGCAGTATTTT.

This clone came up a few times. The chain has TRBV9 and TRBJ1-2; D remains unclear. Germline values: CDR1 SGDLS, CDR2 YYNGEE. The V gene lost 0 bases and the J gene lost 8 bases, with 14 bases spanning the gap. This CDR3 is 14 amino acids long. The CDR3 spells CASSVDAQQEGYTF. The CDR3 DNA reads TGTGCCAGCAGCGTAGACGCACAGCAAGAGGGCTACACCTTC.

The genes are TRBV7-7 and TRBJ2-7, with TRBD2 matching over 11 bases. V shed 4 bases and J 5 bases; nucleotides not matched to a gene: 7. The CDR3 totals 15 residues. Germline loops: CDR1 SSHAT, CDR2 FNYEAQ (reference sequence). The CDR3: CASSSGTSGLDEQYF. The DNA for the CDR3 is TGTGCCAGCAGCTCCGGGACTAGCGGTCTTGACGAGCAGTACTTC. The full variable domain, its missing parts supplied by reference TRBV7-7 and TRBJ2-7, is GAGVSQSPRYKVTKRGQDVTLRCDPISSHATLYWYQQALGQGPEFLTYFNYEAQPDKSGLPSDRFSAERPEGSISTLTIQRTEQRDSAMYRCASSSGTSGLDEQYFGPGTRLTVT.

The chain is built from TRBV11-2 and TRBJ2-1, with 9 nucleotides matching TRBD2. From germline, CDR1 is SGHAT and CDR2 FQNNGV. The CDR3 runs 17 residues. V trimming: 1 base; J trimming: 9 bases; junction bases outside the gene matches: 13. DNA of the CDR3: TGTGCCAGCAGCTTAGTTATATCGCGGGGGGGTGCGAGTGAGCAGTTCTTC. This codes for CASSLVISRGGASEQFF.

The chain recombines TRBV7-2 with TRBJ2-5, with 11 bases identical to TRBD1. Germline CDR1 is SGHTA and CDR2 is FQGNSA. This CDR3 contains 14 residues. V gave up 4 bases and J gave up 4 bases; unmatched junction bases: 2. The CDR3 is CASSWTGGLETQYF. The CDR3 coding sequence is TGTGCCAGCAGCTGGACAGGGGGCTTAGAGACCCAGTACTTC.

The gene calls are TRBV19 and TRBJ1-1, with 8 bases fitting TRBD1. V lost 9 bases and J lost 5; bases outside the gene matches: 14. This CDR3 is built from 15 residues. Germline CDR1 reads LNHDA; CDR2 reads SQIVND (reference sequence). The CDR3 loop is CASADRAILGTEAFF. For the CDR3, the DNA is TGTGCCAGCGCGGACAGGGCAATATTAGGGACTGAAGCTTTCTTT.

The J gene is TRBJ2-5, the V gene TRBV10-1; D perhaps matches TRBD1 (5 bases). Germline V lookup: CDR1 WNHNN, CDR2 SYGVQD (reference sequence). The CDR3 is 13 amino acids. The V end lost 3 bases, the J end lost 4 bases, and 9 bases lay between the germline ends. The CDR3 DNA reads TGCGCCAGCAGTGACAGACAGACAGAGACCCAGTACTTC. It encodes CASSDRQTETQYF.

The chain recombines TRBV19 with TRBJ1-1, with a possible D match to TRBD1 (5 bases). This CDR3 is built from 19 residues. Per germline, CDR1 LNHDA and CDR2 SQIVND (reference sequence). V lost 8 bases and J lost 0, with 28 bases in between. The CDR3 DNA is TGTGCCAGTGTTCCGAGGGGAAAAGCTGGAGGGTTCGTGAACACTGAAGCTTTCTTT. Translated, it gives CASVPRGKAGGFVNTEAFF.

This clone showed up just a few times. The chain links TRBV7-9 to TRBJ1-1, with D tentatively TRBD1 (5 bases). V was shortened by 0 bases and J by 7 bases, with 6 bases between the two germline ends. CDR3 length: 12 amino acids. Germline loops: CDR1 SEHNR, CDR2 FQNEAQ (reference sequence). CDR3 region: CASSLAGGEAFF. The CDR3 nucleotides are TGTGCCAGCAGCTTAGCGGGGGGTGAAGCTTTCTTT.

The V gene is TRBV6-1, the J gene TRBJ1-2; no firm D call. Trimming pared 2 bases from V and 6 bases from J, leaving 13 bases between. The CDR3 runs 14 residues. The germline gives CDR1 MNHNS, CDR2 SASEGT. As DNA, the CDR3 is TGTGCCAGCAGTGAACCTCTTAGCCGGCATGGCTACACCTTC. This gives the protein CASSEPLSRHGYTF.

V is TRBV6-5 and J is TRBJ1-5; the D gene is possibly TRBD1 (5 bases). Germline CDR1 and CDR2: MNHEY and SVGAGI. Trimming cost V 7 bases and J 1 base, with 11 bases left between them. The CDR3 covers 14 residues. CDR3 nucleotides: TGTGCCAGCAAATTGACAGTCAGCAATCAGCCCCAGCATTTT. Protein: CASKLTVSNQPQHF.